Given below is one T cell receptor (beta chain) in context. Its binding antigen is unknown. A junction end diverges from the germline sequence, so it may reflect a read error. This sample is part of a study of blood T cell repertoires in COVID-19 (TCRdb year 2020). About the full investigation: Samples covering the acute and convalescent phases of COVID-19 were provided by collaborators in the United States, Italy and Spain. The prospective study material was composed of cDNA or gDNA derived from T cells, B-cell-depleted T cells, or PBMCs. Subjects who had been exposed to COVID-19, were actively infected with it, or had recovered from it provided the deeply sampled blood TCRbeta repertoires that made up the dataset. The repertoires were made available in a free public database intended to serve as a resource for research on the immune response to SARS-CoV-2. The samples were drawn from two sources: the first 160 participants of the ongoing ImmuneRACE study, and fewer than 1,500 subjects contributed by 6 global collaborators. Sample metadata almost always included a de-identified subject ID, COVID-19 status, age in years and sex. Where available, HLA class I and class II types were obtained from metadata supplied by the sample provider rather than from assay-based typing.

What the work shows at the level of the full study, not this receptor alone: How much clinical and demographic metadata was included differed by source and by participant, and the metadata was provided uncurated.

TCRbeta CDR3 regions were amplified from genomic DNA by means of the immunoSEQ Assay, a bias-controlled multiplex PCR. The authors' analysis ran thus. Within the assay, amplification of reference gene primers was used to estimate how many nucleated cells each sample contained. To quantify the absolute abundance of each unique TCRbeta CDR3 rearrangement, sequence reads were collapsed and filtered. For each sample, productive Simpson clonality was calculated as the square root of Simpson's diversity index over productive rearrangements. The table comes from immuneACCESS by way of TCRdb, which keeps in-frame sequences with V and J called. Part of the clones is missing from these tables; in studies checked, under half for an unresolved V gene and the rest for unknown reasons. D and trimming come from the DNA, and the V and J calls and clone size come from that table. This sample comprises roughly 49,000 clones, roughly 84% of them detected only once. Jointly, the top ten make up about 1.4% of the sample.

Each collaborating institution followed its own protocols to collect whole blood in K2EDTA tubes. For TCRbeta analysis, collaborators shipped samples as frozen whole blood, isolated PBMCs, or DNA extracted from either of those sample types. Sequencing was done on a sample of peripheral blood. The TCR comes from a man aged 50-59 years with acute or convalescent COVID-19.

CDR3 loop: CASSLLNTGPQLF. The nucleotides read TGTGCCAGCAGCTTACTAAACACAGGGCCCCAGCTTTTT. The sequence links TRBV6-5 to TRBJ1-5, with TRBD1 tentatively as D gene (6 bases match). In the germline V gene, CDR1 corresponds to MNHEY and CDR2 to SVGAGI. The CDR3 numbers 13 residues from cysteine through phenylalanine. CDR3 DNA only is kept here, 39 bases in frame from base 1.